This T cell receptor (beta chain) was sequenced during a study of blood T cell repertoires in COVID-19. The overall study: Specimens from acute and convalescent COVID-19 originated in the United States, Italy and Spain.

Germline V gives CDR1 SGHNT, CDR2 YYREEE (reference sequence). The V end lost 4 bases, the J end lost 5 bases, and 12 bases lay between the germline ends. The CDR3 is made up of 13 amino acids. Generated by immunoSEQ multiplex PCR, the TCRdb table keeps only in-frame clones and is missing some. Of more than 200,000 clones detected, approximately 80% appear once; the ten largest clones hold 27%. Sequences were obtained from peripheral blood. The sequence was collected from a man between 35 and 55 years old with acute or convalescent COVID-19. The chain combines TRBV5-4 with TRBJ1-1; D remains ambiguous. This CDR3 reads CASSLGVRTEAFF. The CDR3 DNA is TGTGCCAGCAGCCTCGGAGTACGGACTGAAGCTTTCTTT.